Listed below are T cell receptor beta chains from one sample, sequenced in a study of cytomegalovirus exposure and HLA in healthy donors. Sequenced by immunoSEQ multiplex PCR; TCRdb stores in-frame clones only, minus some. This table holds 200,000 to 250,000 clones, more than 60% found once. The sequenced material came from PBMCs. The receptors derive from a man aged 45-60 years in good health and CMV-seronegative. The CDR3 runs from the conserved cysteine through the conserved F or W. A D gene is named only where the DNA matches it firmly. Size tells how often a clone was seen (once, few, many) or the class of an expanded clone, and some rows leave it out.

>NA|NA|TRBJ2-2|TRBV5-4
TGTGCCAGCAGCTTTGGGACAACTGACGCCGGGGAGCTGTTTTTT
CASSFGTTDAGELFF
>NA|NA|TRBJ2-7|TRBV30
TGTGCCTGGAGTATCCGACAGACACTGAAACCCTACGAGCAGTACTTC
CAWSIRQTLKPYEQYF
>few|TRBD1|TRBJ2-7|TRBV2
TGTGCCAGCAGAGCGACAGGGTCCTACGAGCAGTACTTC
CASRATGSYEQYF
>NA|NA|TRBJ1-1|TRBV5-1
TGCGCCAGCAGCTTGGCGGGGGAGGGTATCAGCACTGAAGCTTTCTTT
CASSLAGEGISTEAFF
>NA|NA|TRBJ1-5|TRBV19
TGTGCCAGTAGCCAAGCTCCACTTCAGGGTTATAGCAATCAGCCCCAGCATTTT
CASSQAPLQGYSNQPQHF
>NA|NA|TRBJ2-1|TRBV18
TGTGCCAGCTCACCACTTGATCGGGTCAATGAGCAGTTCTTC
CASSPLDRVNEQFF
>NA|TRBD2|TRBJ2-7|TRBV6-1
TGTGCCAGCAGTGCTCGGACTAGCGGGAACTCCTACGAGCAGTACTTC
CASSARTSGNSYEQYF
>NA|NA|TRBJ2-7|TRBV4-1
TGCGCCAGCAGCCAAGCCTCCGGCTACGAGCAGTACTTC
CASSQASGYEQYF
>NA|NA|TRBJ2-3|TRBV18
TGTGCCACAGGACTAAGCACAGATACGCAGTATTTT
CATGLSTDTQYF
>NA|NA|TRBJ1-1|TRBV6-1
TGTGCCAGCCCATCGGGGGGCGGCACTGAAGCTTTCTTT
CASPSGGGTEAFF
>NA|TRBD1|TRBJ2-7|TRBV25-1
TGTGCCAGCAGTCAGGGGGCCTCCTACGAGCAGTACTTC
CASSQGASYEQYF
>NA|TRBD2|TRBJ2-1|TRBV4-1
TGCGCCAGCAGCCATCCTGGGACTAGCGGGAGGGCCGTTTATGAGCAGTTCTTC
CASSHPGTSGRAVYEQFF
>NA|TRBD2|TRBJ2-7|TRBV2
TGTGCCAGCAGTAAGACTAGCGGGGCAGTTTACGAGCAGTACTTC
CASSKTSGAVYEQYF
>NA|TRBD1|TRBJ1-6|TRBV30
TGTGCCTGGAGCACAGGGGAAAATTCACCCCTCCACTTT
CAWSTGENSPLHF
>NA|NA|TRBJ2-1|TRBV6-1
TGTGCCAGCAGCAGACAGGAAGAACGCAATGAGCAGTTCTTC
CASSRQEERNEQFF
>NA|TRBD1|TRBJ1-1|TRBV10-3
TGTGCCATCAGTGACCTAACAGGGGGCTACACTGAAGCTTTCTTT
CAISDLTGGYTEAFF
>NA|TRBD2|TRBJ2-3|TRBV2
TGTGCCAGCAGTTTCGATGGGCTAGCGGAGAACACAGATACGCAGTATTTT
CASSFDGLAENTDTQYF
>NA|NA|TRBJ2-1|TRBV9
TGTGCCAGCAGCGTACCGTTAGAGGGCGAGACTTACAATGAGCAGTTCTTC
CASSVPLEGETYNEQFF
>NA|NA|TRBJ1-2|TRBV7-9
TGTGCCAGCAGCCCTCAGGGGAACTATGGCTACACCTTC
CASSPQGNYGYTF
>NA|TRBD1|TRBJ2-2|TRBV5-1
TGCGCCAGCAGCTTGCCAGGGGGAAACACCGGGGAGCTGTTTTTT
CASSLPGGNTGELFF
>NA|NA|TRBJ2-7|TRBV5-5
TGTGCCAGCAGCTTGGACAGTTTCTCCTACGAGCAGTACTTC
CASSLDSFSYEQYF
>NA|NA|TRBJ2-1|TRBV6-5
TGTGCCAGCCAACCGGGACTGACCACGGAGCAGTTCTTC
CASQPGLTTEQFF
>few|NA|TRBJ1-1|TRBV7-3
TGTGCCAGCAGCCGATCCAACAGGGAAAGGGACACTGAAGCTTTCTTT
CASSRSNRERDTEAFF
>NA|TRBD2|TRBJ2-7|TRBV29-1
TGCAGCGTTGTACTAGCGGGAGGGCCCGGCGAGCAGTACTTC
CSVVLAGGPGEQYF
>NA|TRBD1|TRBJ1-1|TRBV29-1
TGCAGCGTTCAGGACAGGACGTACACTGAAGCTTTCTTT
CSVQDRTYTEAFF
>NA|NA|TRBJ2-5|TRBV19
TGTGCCAGTAGTATAGATCTCGAGACCCAGTACTTC
CASSIDLETQYF
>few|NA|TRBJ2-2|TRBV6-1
TGTGCCAGCAGTGAAGGAGTCGAGACCGGGGAGCTGTTTTTT
CASSEGVETGELFF
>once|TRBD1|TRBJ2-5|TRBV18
TGTGCCAGCTCAGCGGACAGGGGGCTTGGTGAGACCCAGTACTTC
CASSADRGLGETQYF
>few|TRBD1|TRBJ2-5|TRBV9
TGTGCCAGCAGCCTAACGACAGGGTGGGTGGAGACCCAGTACTTC
CASSLTTGWVETQYF
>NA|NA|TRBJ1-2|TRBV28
TGTGCCAGCAGTTTTTCGGGGGGCGCCCCCCCATATGGCTACACCTTC
CASSFSGGAPPYGYTF
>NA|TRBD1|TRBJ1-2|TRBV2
TGTGCCAGCAGCGGGACAGAACACTATGGCTACACCTTC
CASSGTEHYGYTF
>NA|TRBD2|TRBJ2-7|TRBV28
TGTGCCAGCAGTTCGGGACTAGTCTACGAGCAGTACTTC
CASSSGLVYEQYF
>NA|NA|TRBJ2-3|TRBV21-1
TGTGCCAGCAGCTTCTACGAGGCGGGCCTAGATACGCAGTATTTT
CASSFYEAGLDTQYF
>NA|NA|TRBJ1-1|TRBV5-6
TGTGCCAGCAGCTTATACGGTGAAGCTTTCTTT
CASSLYGEAFF
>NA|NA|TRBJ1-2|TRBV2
TGTGCCAGCAGTGAGGGCCGGGGCTACACCTTC
CASSEGRGYTF
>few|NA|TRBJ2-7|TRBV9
TGTGCCAGCAGCGCCAGTGAGCGGGCCTTAAAGCAGTACTTC
CASSASERALKQYF
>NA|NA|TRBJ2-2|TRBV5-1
TGCGCCAGCAGCTTGGCTGGAGGGAAGAACACCGGGGAGCTGTTTTTT
CASSLAGGKNTGELFF
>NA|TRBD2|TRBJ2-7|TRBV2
TGTGCCAGCAGGGGACTAGCCGTACTCTACGAGCAGTACTTC
CASRGLAVLYEQYF
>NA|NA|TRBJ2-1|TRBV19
TGTGCCAGTAGTATAGACTTGGCCAATGAGCAGTTCTTC
CASSIDLANEQFF
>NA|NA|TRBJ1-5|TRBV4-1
TGCGCCAGCAGCCAAGATTCAGGCCGAGGGCAGCCCCAGCATTTT
CASSQDSGRGQPQHF
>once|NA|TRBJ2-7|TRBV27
TGTGCCAGCAGTTTGGGTAGGAGCTCCTACGAGCAGTACTTC
CASSLGRSSYEQYF
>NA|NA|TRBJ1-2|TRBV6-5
TGTGCCAGCAGTTACGCCAGGGGAGATGGCTACACCTTC
CASSYARGDGYTF
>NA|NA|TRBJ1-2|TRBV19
TGTGCCAGTAGCATATCATGGACAGACTATGGCTACACCTTC
CASSISWTDYGYTF
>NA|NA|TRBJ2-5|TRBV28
TGTGCCAGCAGTTTATTCCGTAGAGGGGAGACCCAGTACTTC
CASSLFRRGETQYF
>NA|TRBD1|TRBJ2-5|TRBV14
TGTGCCAGCAGCCAAGAATGGGGACAGACCCGACCAGAAGAGACCCAGTACTTC
CASSQEWGQTRPEETQYF
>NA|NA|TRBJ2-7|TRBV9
TGTGCCAGCAGCGCCTCCGGGACATTTACCTACGAGCAGTACTTC
CASSASGTFTYEQYF
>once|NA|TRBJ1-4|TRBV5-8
TGTGCCAGCAGCTTCCCTCGAGGGTTGACTAATGAAAAACTGTTTTTT
CASSFPRGLTNEKLFF